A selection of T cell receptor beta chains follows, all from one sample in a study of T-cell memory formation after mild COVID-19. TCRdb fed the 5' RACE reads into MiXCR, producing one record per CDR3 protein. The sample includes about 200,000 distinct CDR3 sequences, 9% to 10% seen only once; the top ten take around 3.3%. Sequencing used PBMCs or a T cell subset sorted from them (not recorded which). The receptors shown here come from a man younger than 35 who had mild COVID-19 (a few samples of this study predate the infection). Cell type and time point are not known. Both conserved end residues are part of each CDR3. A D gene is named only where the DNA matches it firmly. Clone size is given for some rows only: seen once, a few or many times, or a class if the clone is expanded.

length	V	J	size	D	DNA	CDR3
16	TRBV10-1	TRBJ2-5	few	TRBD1	TGCGCCAGCAGTGAGTCGACTCGCGGGGACAGGGAGACCCAGTACTTC	CASSESTRGDRETQYF
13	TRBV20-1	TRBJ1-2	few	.	TGCAGTGCTAGAGTCTCCGGGGGGGCTGGCTACACCTTC	CSARVSGGAGYTF
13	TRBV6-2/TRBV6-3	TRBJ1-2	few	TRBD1	TGTGCCAGCAGTTCACAGGGGGCCGCTGGCTACACCTTC	CASSSQGAAGYTF
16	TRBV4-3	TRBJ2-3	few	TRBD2	TGCGCCAGCAGCCACAGGACTAGCGGGGGGGCAGATACGCAGTATTTT	CASSHRTSGGADTQYF
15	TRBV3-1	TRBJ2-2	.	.	TGTGCCAGCAGCTCGCAGACAGAGAGCACCGGGGAGCTGTTTTTT	CASSSQTESTGELFF
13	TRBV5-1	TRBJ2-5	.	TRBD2	TGCGCCAGCAAGGTAGCGGGGCAAGAGACCCAGTACTTC	CASKVAGQETQYF
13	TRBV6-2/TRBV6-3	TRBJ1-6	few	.	TGTGCCAGCACGGACCCCCAGAATTCACCCCTCCACTTT	CASTDPQNSPLHF
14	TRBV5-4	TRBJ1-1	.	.	TGTGCCAGCAGCCCGGCGGGGCGAAGCACTGAAGCTTTCTTT	CASSPAGRSTEAFF
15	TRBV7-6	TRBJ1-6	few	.	TGTGCCAGCAGCTCGACCGAGCACTATAATTCACCCCTCCACTTT	CASSSTEHYNSPLHF
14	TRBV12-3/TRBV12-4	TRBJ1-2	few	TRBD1	TGTGCCAGCACCGCCCTGGACAGGGGCTATGGCTACACCTTC	CASTALDRGYGYTF
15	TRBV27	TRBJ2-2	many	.	TGTGCCAGCAGTACCAATGGGCCGAACACCGGGGAGCTGTTTTTT	CASSTNGPNTGELFF
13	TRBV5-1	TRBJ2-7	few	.	TGCGCCAGCAGCCCCCGTCCGCCCTACGAGCAGTACTTC	CASSPRPPYEQYF
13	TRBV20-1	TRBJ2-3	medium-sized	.	TGCAGTGCGTTCCAGGGGGGACCCAATACGCAGTATTTT	CSAFQGGPNTQYF
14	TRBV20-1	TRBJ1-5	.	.	TGCAGTGCAACAAGACAGCTGAGCAATCAGCCCCAGCATTTT	CSATRQLSNQPQHF
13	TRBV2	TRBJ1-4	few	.	TGTGCCAGCAGCCCGCAGGGGAGAGAAAAACTGTTTTTT	CASSPQGREKLFF
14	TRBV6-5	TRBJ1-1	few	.	TGTGCCACCGGGGGAGGGGGTCGGGGCACTGAAGCTTTCTTT	CATGGGGRGTEAFF